The clone carrying this T cell receptor (beta chain) was observed a few times. This specimen comes from a study of blood T cell repertoires in COVID-19. Study-wide background: Sample material is recorded as cDNA or gDNA derived from T cells, B-cell-depleted T cells, or PBMCs.

This CDR3 contains 12 residues. In germline, CDR1 is ENHRY, CDR2 SYGVKD. Losses at the gene ends were 5 bases for V and 4 bases for J; bases not matched to a gene: 2. TCRdb's copy holds only in-frame clones and misses some; the assay was immunoSEQ multiplex PCR. The sample has under 30,000 clones, about 88% seen once. The sample was peripheral blood. V gene TRBV10-3 combines with J gene TRBJ2-7, with 7 bases that match TRBD1. The sequence came from a human donor in a cohort sampled during active COVID-19. The CDR3 coding sequence is TGTGCCATCAGTACACAGGGGTACGAGCAGTACTTC. It translates to CAISTQGYEQYF.